The source of this TCR beta chain is a study of T cell changes during pregnancy in multiple sclerosis. J gave up 6 bases and V 8 bases, and 13 bases lay outside the gene matches. Germline V CDR1 and CDR2: SNHLY, FYNNEI. This CDR3 comprises 15 residues. This clone was detected only a few times. The table came from immunoSEQ multiplex PCR; TCRdb's copy has only in-frame clones and leaves some out. The sample lists roughly 35,000 clones, about 91% occurring once. Material: CD4+ T cells from peripheral blood mononuclear cells, obtained after pregnancy. The receptor's source is a female donor with multiple sclerosis, enrolled in a pregnancy study. The V and J genes are TRBV2 and TRBJ1-2; 9 positions agree with TRBD1. The CDR3 reads CASGEPPGQGNGYTF. Written as DNA, the CDR3 is TGTGCCAGCGGAGAACCCCCGGGACAGGGTAATGGCTACACCTTC.